This T cell receptor beta chain was sequenced for a study of T cell clonality in common variable immunodeficiency. This clone occurred many times. Its cognate antigen is unknown. The CDR3 is cut off 3 residues early in the read; its end comes from the germline J gene. Germline V gives CDR1 KGHSH, CDR2 LQKENI. J was trimmed by 0 bases and V by 8 bases; bases with no gene match: 4. This CDR3 contains 14 residues. The assay was immunoSEQ multiplex PCR, and TCRdb's table has in-frame clones only and misses some. The sample presents approximately 44,000 clones, none singletons. Caucasian heritage predominated among both patients and controls. General observations from the study: Compared with healthy controls, CVID subjects showed increased TCRbeta clonality, mostly in about a third. Shared TCRbeta clones were fewer between CVID subjects than controls. Fewer deletions and N-nucleotide insertions were reportedly seen in common variable immunodeficiency TCR beta sequences.

The chain uses TRBV18 and TRBJ2-7; 10 bases line up with TRBD2. This sequence originates from a person aged 18 to 75 in good health. Sequenced input: peripheral blood mononuclear cells. The sequenced part of the CDR3 DNA is TGTGCCAGCGCAGCGGGGGGGGACTCCTACGAG. Encoded protein: CASAAGGDSYE. The complete CDR3 sequence is CASAAGGDSYEQYF.